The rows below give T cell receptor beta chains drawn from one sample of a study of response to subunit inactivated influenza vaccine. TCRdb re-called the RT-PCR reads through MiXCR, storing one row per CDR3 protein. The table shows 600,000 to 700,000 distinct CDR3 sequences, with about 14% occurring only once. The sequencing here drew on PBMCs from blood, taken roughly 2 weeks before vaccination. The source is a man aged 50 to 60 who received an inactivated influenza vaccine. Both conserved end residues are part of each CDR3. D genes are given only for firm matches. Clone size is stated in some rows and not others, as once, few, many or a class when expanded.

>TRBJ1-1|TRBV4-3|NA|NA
TGCGCCAGCAGCCAAGGCCCCCCCAGACAGGCACTTAACACTGAAGCTTTCTTT
CASSQGPPRQALNTEAFF
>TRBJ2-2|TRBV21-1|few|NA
TGTGCCAGCAGCAAATCGAAGGGGTCCGGGGAGCTGTTTTTT
CASSKSKGSGELFF
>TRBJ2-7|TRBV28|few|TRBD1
TGTGCCAGCAGTCGACCGGGACAGGGACGATACGAGCAGTACTTC
CASSRPGQGRYEQYF
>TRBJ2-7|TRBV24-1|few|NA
TGTGCCACCAGTGGGGGGTCAGGGATCCACGAGCAGTACTTC
CATSGGSGIHEQYF
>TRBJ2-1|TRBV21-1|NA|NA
TGTGCCAGCAGCAAAGGGCCAGGCCCCAAAAAACATGAGCAGTTCTTC
CASSKGPGPKKHEQFF
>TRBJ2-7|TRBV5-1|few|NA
TGCGCCAGCAGCCTGGGACTCACCCCCTACGAGCAGTACTTC
CASSLGLTPYEQYF
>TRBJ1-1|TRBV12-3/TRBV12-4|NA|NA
TGTGCCAGCAGTTTAGCGGTGGTTAGGAACACTGAAGCTTTCTTT
CASSLAVVRNTEAFF
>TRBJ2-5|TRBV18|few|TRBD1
TGTGCCAGCTCACCACCGGACAGGGGAGAGACCCAGTACTTC
CASSPPDRGETQYF
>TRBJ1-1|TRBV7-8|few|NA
TGTGCCAGCAGCTTAGGTCCTAGCGACAGGGAAGCTTTCTTT
CASSLGPSDREAFF
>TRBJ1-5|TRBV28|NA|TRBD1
TGTGCCAGTGTACAGGGGTATGGTAATCAGCCCCAGCATTTT
CASVQGYGNQPQHF
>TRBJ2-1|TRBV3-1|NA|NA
TGTGCCAGCAGCCAAGGGTCCGGAACCTACAATGAGCAGTTCTTC
CASSQGSGTYNEQFF
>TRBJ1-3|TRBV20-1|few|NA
TGCAGTGCTAACGAGGGATATGGAAACACCATATATTTT
CSANEGYGNTIYF
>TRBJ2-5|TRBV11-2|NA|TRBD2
TGTGCCAGCAGCTTAGCCCAGGGACTAGCGGGGCGGGAGACCCAGTACTTC
CASSLAQGLAGRETQYF
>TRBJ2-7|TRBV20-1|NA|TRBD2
TGCAGTGCTAGCAGGGTAGCGGGAAACCACGAGCAGTACTTC
CSASRVAGNHEQYF
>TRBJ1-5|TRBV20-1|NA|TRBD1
TGCAGTGCTGGCAGGGGGAATAGCAATCAGCCCCAGCATTTT
CSAGRGNSNQPQHF
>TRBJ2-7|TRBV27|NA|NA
TGTGCCAGCAGTGACCGGCCCGGGGGCTACTACGAGCAGTACTTC
CASSDRPGGYYEQYF
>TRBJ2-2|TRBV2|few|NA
TGTGCCAGCAATCAAGGACAGGAGGGAACCGGGGAGCTGTTTTTT
CASNQGQEGTGELFF
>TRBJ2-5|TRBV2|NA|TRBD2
TGTGCCAGCAACCGACCGGGAGGAGAGACCCAGTACTTC
CASNRPGGETQYF
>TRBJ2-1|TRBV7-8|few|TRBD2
TGTGCCAGCAGCTTAAACCCGGGAGGGGGATACAATGAGCAGTTCTTC
CASSLNPGGGYNEQFF